The 8 T cell receptor beta chains below come from one sample, sequenced in a study of identifying expanded T cells in peripheral blood (dated by TCRdb to about 2019). Library method: the immunoSEQ multiplex PCR assay. Held by TCRdb, this immuneACCESS table contains in-frame sequences only and omits some clones. Under half of the omission traces to an unresolved V gene where checked; the cause of the rest is unknown. The sample table contains 60,000 or so clones; only one count was recorded for around 81% of them. The ten biggest clones cover under 20% of the sample. The sequenced material came from blood. These receptors all stem from a person aged 18 to 75 in good health.

The rearrangement uses TRBV28 and TRBJ2-3; no reliable D call. Per the germline V gene, CDR1 is MDHEN and CDR2 is SYDVKM. The V and J ends lost 2 bases and 7 bases respectively, with 13 bases between them. This CDR3 is built from 14 residues. The CDR3 region is CASSLPSLGNTQYF. The CDR3 nucleotides read TGTGCCAGCAGTTTACCCTCCCTTGGGAATACGCAGTATTTT.

This rearrangement joins TRBV29-1 to TRBJ2-1; no clear D gene. The V gene lost 6 bases and the J gene lost 1 base, with 13 bases spanning the gap. The CDR3 is made up of 14 amino acids. CDR1 SQVTM and CDR2 ANQGSEA come from the germline V gene. CDR3 protein: CSVVLWDSYNEQFF. DNA for the CDR3: TGCAGCGTAGTATTGTGGGATTCCTACAATGAGCAGTTCTTC.

The chain employs TRBV5-4 and TRBJ2-3, with 8 bases aligning to TRBD1. Unmatched junction bases numbered 3, after V lost 2 bases and J lost 1 base. CDR3 length: 15 residues. Germline V gene sequence: CDR1 SGHNT, CDR2 YYREEE (reference sequence). CDR3 region: CASSFGQGRTDTQYF. CDR3 bases: TGTGCCAGCAGCTTTGGACAGGGTCGCACAGATACGCAGTATTTT. The variable domain in full, with the rest retrieved from reference TRBV5-4 and TRBJ2-3, is ETGVTQSPTHLIKTRGQQVTLRCSSQSGHNTVSWYQQALGQGPQFIFQYYREEENGRGNFPPRFSGLQFPNYSSELNVNALELDDSALYLCASSFGQGRTDTQYFGPGTRLTVL.

The chain is built from TRBV6-1 and TRBJ1-5, with TRBD1 as a possible D gene (5 bases). The CDR3 runs 15 residues. The V end lost 6 bases, the J end lost 0 bases, and 12 bases lay between the germline ends. The V gene's germline CDR1 is MNHNS and CDR2 SASEGT. The CDR3 DNA sequence: TGTGCCAGCAGGACAGTTAACTATAGCAATCAGCCCCAGCATTTT. Amino acids: CASRTVNYSNQPQHF.

V gene TRBV2 combines with J gene TRBJ1-1, with 7 bases fitting TRBD1. CDR1 is SNHLY, CDR2 FYNNEI, per germline. The CDR3 runs 16 residues. V was clipped by 8 bases and J by 0 bases; unmatched bases: 12. The CDR3 sequence is CASPQAPGGLNTEAFF. DNA of the CDR3: TGTGCCAGCCCCCAAGCACCAGGGGGGTTGAACACTGAAGCTTTCTTT.

The chain employs TRBV27 and TRBJ2-2, with a weak D call TRBD1 (6 bases). V was clipped by 2 bases and J by 1 base, with 8 bases between them. Germline-derived CDR1 and CDR2 are MNHEY and SMNVEV (reference sequence). The CDR3 covers 15 residues. The CDR3: CASSLMGQNTGELFF. The CDR3 DNA is TGTGCCAGCAGTTTAATGGGACAGAACACCGGGGAGCTGTTTTTT.

Here the CDR3 reads CASSRTGISSYNSPLHF. For the CDR3, the DNA is TGTGCCAGCAGCCGGACAGGCATTAGCTCCTATAATTCACCCCTCCACTTT. The chain uses TRBV7-2 and TRBJ1-6, with 7 bases identical to TRBD1. Germline CDR1 is SGHTA and CDR2 is FQGNSA. The CDR3 contains 17 residues. The V and J ends lost 5 bases and 0 bases, in that order; junction bases with no gene match: 7.

The genes are TRBV5-1 and TRBJ2-5; 10 bases align to TRBD1. This CDR3 contains 14 residues. Germline lookup yields CDR1 SGHRS and CDR2 YFSETQ. V lost 4 bases, J lost 7 bases, and 7 bases stayed unmatched. The CDR3 loop reads CASSAGTGDMTQYF. DNA for the CDR3: TGCGCCAGCAGCGCCGGGACAGGGGATATGACCCAGTACTTC.